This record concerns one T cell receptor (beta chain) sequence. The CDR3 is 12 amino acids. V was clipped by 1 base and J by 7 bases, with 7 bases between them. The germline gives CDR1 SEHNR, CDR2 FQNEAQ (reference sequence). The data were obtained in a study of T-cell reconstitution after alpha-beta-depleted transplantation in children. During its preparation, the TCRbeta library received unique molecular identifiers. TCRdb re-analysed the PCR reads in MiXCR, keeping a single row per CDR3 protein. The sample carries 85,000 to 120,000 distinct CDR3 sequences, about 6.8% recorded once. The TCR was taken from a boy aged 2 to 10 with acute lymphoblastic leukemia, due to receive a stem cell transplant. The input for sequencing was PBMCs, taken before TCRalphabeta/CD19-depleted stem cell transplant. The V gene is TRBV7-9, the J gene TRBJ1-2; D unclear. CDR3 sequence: CASSLDSVGYTF. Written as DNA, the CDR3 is TGTGCCAGCAGCTTAGATAGTGTTGGCTACACCTTC.